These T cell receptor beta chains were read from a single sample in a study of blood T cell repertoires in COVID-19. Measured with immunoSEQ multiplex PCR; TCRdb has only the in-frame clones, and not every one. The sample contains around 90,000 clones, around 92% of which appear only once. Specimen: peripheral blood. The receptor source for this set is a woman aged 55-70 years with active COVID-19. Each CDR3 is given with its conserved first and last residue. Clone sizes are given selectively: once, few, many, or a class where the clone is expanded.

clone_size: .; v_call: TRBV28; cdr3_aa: CASSDRENGYTF
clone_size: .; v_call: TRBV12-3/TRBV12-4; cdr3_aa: CASSLRLAGELFF
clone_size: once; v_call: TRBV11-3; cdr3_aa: CASSLGASGAVFF
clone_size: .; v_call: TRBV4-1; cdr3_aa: CASSQGGGLAVITDTQYF
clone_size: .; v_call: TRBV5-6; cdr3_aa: CASRAGRLTNEKLFF
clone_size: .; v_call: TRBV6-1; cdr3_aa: CASSEEASGQGNEKLFF
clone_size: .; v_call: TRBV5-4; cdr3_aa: CASSLVLRTSGLNEQFF
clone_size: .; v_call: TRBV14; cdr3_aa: CASSQRPVYGYTF
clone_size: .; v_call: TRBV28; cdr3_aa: CASSATGTGDEKLFF
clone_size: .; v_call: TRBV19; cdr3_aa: CASSITGYQETQYF
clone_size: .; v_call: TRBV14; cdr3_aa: CASSQYREAFF
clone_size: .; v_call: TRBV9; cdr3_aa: CASSVFPGQGVTYGNSPLHF
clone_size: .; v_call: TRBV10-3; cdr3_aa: CAISDRVDNSPLHF
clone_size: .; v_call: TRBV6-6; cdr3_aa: CASMRGAQDYGYTF
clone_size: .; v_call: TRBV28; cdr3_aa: CALRGGTGLIHEAFF
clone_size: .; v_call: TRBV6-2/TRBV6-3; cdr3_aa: CASSQHKTGKRRNEQFF
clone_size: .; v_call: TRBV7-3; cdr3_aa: CASSERQGARFNEQFF
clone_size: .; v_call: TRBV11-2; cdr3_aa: CASSLVRTGNTIYF
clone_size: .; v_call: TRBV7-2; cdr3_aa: CASSASGSYEQFF
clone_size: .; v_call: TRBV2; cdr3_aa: CASSYIKGGYEQYF
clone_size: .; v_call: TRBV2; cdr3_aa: CASKTGTGNGANVLTF
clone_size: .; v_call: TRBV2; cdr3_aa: CASTEGGQRSSYEQYF
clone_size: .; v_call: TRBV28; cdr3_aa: CASSFSWTGNTEAFF
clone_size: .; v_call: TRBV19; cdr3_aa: CASSIQKNEKLFF
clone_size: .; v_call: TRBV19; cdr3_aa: CASWGGRSYGYTF
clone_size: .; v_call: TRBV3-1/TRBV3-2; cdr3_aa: CASSQAGTGNTEAFF
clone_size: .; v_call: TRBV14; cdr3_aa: CASSQHRVGETQYF
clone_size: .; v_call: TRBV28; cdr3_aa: CASSLVGVGAFF
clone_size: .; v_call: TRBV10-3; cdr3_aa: CAISERGNTEAFF
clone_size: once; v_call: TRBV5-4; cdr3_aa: CASSPQAPNRDSEAFF
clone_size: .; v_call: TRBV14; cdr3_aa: CASSQDQRLKYF
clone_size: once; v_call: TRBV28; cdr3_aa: CASSVQGTDTGELFF
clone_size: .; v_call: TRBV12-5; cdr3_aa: CASGLSGNTEAFF
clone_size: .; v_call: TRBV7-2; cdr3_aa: CASSLAIGRAKNIQYF
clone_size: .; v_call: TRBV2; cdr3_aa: CASSDKGSGQPQHF
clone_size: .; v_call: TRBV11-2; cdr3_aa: CASSLAPGQTGNTIYF
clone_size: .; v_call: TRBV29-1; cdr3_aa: CSVEDLSGNTIYF